The TCR beta chain under discussion was sequenced for a study of graft-versus-host responses after intestinal transplantation. In the study overall: Anti-thymocyte globulin induction preceded roughly 3 years of tacrolimus and steroid maintenance in all recipients.

Profiling relied on immunoSEQ multiplex PCR, and the TCRdb table lists in-frame clones only, not all of them. Of 62,000 or so clones listed, roughly nine tenths are singletons. Trimming left V 1 base short and J 7 bases short, with 18 bases between. Looked up from germline, CDR1 is SGHRS and CDR2 is YFSETQ. The CDR3 length is 16 residues. Findings of the study overall: High graft-versus-host to host-versus-graft T cell clonal ratios marked allografts of patients with graft-donor macrochimerism.

A note on this clone: No antigen is known for it.

The starting material was unstimulated CD8+ T cells sorted from spleen or lymph node cells, obtained before transplant. This TCR came from a human donor who was the organ donor for an intestinal transplant. This chain joins TRBV5-1 and TRBJ2-1; D is perhaps TRBD2 (6 bases). The CDR3 bases are TGCGCCAGCAGCTTGTCGATAGGAGGGAGCTTGAATGAGCAGTTCTTC. Translating gives CASSLSIGGSLNEQFF.